Detailed here is one T cell receptor (beta chain). Its antigen remains unknown. Trimming stripped 0 bases from V and 7 bases from J, with 13 bases between. The CDR3 extends over 15 amino acids. The data were produced by immunoSEQ multiplex PCR, yet TCRdb's version contains in-frame clones alone and is incomplete. The sample holds 60,000 to 70,000 clones, 80% to 90% seen once. The sample originates from a study of identifying expanded T cells in peripheral blood. Study-level results: Clone count variance between approximately 2-week samples rose with total template count.

The clonotype was recovered from a person aged 18-70 years in good health. J is TRBJ2-2 and V is TRBV5-3; the D gene is possibly TRBD2 (6 bases). TRBV5-3 has ORF status, its function being uncertain. Sequenced: blood. CDR3 protein: CARSLVPGEGGELFF. The CDR3 DNA is TGTGCCAGAAGCTTGGTTCCGGGGGAAGGCGGGGAGCTGTTTTTT.